A selection of T cell receptor beta chains follows, all from one sample in a study of beta chain features in type 1 diabetes. Measured with immunoSEQ multiplex PCR; TCRdb has only the in-frame clones, and not every one. The data contain roughly 51,000 clones, around 56% of them singletons. The specimen sequenced was Tregs from blood. These receptors came from a woman aged 40 to 55 with type 1 diabetes. CDR3s include the opening cysteine and the closing phenylalanine or tryptophan. The D gene is left open where the match is weak.

v_gene,d_gene,CDR3aa
TRBV18,-,CASSPPGSDEQYF
TRBV4-1,-,CASSQGIRSYNEQFF
TRBV7-9,-,CASCDAYGNSPLHF
TRBV2,TRBD1,CASSEQGATMDTQYF
TRBV29-1,-,CSVDEGGSETQYF
TRBV7-9,-,CASSLGPSQGYEQYF
TRBV9,TRBD2,CASNLAGVEYNEQFF
TRBV5-6,TRBD1,CASSLARDRGKETQYF
TRBV7-9,-,CASSLGGSHTGELFF
TRBV11-2,-,CASSLGSTGHVKNIQYF
TRBV7-9,-,CASSFSEYNEQFF
TRBV4-2,-,CASSQDGSATQPQHF
TRBV15,-,CATSPTHGNTEAFF
TRBV5-1,TRBD2,CASIPGTTMHTGELFF
TRBV6-5,-,CASGLPDRNGYTF
TRBV6-1,-,CASSWAESRYEQYF
TRBV6-5,-,CASSYFERGETQYF
TRBV7-6,-,CASSFGRRETQYF
TRBV28,-,CASSSAGNLNTEAFF
TRBV7-8,-,CASSLTSGGRDGYTF
TRBV29-1,TRBD2,CSVSSGAGELFF
TRBV5-4,-,CASSLGGEKLFF
TRBV6-4,TRBD1,CASSSGQGYNEQFF
TRBV27,TRBD1,CASSYRGPGEQFF
TRBV7-2,-,CASSLVGGYTGELFF
TRBV4-2,-,CASSQGTTDTQYF
TRBV7-9,TRBD1,CASSLAIGQGYEQYF
TRBV5-1,TRBD1,CASSLQGAAYNEQFF
TRBV7-9,TRBD1,CASSYRDRGLYEQYF
TRBV4-1,-,CASSQGFTGLEKLFF
TRBV30,-,CAWSFQGNTEAFF
TRBV5-1,-,CASRQAWQTYNEQFF
TRBV11-2,-,CASSSYTGSSYEQYF
TRBV28,-,CASSFSSSGNTIYF
TRBV5-1,TRBD1,CASSVQGALSGRDTEAFF
TRBV5-1,TRBD2,CASSLVAGGYNEQFF
TRBV4-2,-,CASSLDLQGGSQHF
TRBV10-3,TRBD2,CAISSSGSRAEQFF
TRBV6-5,TRBD1,CASSYLGGDEQYF
TRBV28,-,CASSMPPGPLNTEAFF
TRBV9,TRBD1,CASSDRGSSGNTIYF
TRBV6-6,TRBD1,CASSRTGGTGNTIYF
TRBV7-9,-,CASSFWGHVSGANVLTF
TRBV5-5,TRBD1,CASSLGTGGSSYEQYF
TRBV29-1,TRBD2,CSPGLAGGQRFF
TRBV27,-,CASSFSGANVLTF
TRBV19,-,CASEDRTNTEAFF
TRBV7-2,TRBD2,CASSSGLAGGGYNEQFF
TRBV4-3,-,CASSPERGISGYTF
TRBV5-6,-,CASSLNRAFGNEQFF
TRBV29-1,TRBD1,CSVATGFNQPQHF
TRBV27,TRBD2,CASSQRTSTTDTQYF
TRBV6-1,TRBD1,CASSGDRDSPLHF
TRBV18,TRBD1,CASSLNRDREAAFF
TRBV7-2,-,CASSAWRGIQYF
TRBV30,-,CAWSVAPRRNQPQHF
TRBV7-3,TRBD2,CASRPGLAGAGELFF